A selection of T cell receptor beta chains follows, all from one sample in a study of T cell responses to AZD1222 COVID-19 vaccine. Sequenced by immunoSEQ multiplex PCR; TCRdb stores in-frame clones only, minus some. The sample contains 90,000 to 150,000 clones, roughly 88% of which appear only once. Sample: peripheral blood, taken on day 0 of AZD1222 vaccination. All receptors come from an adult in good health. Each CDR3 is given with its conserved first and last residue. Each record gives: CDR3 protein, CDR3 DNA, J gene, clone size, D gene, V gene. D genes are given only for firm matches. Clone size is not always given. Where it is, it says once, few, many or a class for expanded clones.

CDR3 protein: CAISESLGRTDTQYF
CDR3 DNA: TGTGCCATCAGTGAGTCTCTGGGGCGGACAGATACGCAGTATTTT
J gene: TRBJ2-3
clone size: .
D gene: .
V gene: TRBV10-3

CDR3 protein: CASVRTGSSGNTIYF
CDR3 DNA: TGTGCCAGCGTTAGGACAGGATCCTCTGGAAACACCATATATTTT
J gene: TRBJ1-3
clone size: .
D gene: TRBD1
V gene: TRBV6-5

CDR3 protein: CSVDPDRGPETQYF
CDR3 DNA: TGCAGCGTTGACCCGGACAGGGGGCCGGAGACCCAGTACTTC
J gene: TRBJ2-5
clone size: .
D gene: TRBD1
V gene: TRBV29-1

CDR3 protein: CASSFTGAGITDTQYF
CDR3 DNA: TGTGCCAGCAGTTTCACCGGAGCGGGGATCACAGATACGCAGTATTTT
J gene: TRBJ2-3
clone size: .
D gene: TRBD2
V gene: TRBV27

CDR3 protein: CASSDGYGYTF
CDR3 DNA: TGTGCCAGCAGTGATGGGTATGGCTACACCTTC
J gene: TRBJ1-2
clone size: .
D gene: .
V gene: TRBV25-1

CDR3 protein: CASSLGGGRALDTQYF
CDR3 DNA: TGTGCCAGCAGCTTAGGCGGGGGACGCGCGTTGGATACGCAGTATTTT
J gene: TRBJ2-3
clone size: .
D gene: TRBD2
V gene: TRBV7-6

CDR3 protein: CASSTGTGKGYTF
CDR3 DNA: TGCGCCAGCAGCACCGGGACAGGGAAGGGCTACACCTTC
J gene: TRBJ1-2
clone size: .
D gene: TRBD1
V gene: TRBV5-1

CDR3 protein: CATSSEGAGPGNTIYF
CDR3 DNA: TGTGCCACCAGCAGTGAGGGGGCGGGGCCTGGAAACACCATATATTTT
J gene: TRBJ1-3
clone size: .
D gene: TRBD1
V gene: TRBV15

CDR3 protein: CASSESGRGRRGDTEAFF
CDR3 DNA: TGTGCCAGCAGTGAATCGGGCAGGGGGCGTCGAGGGGACACTGAAGCTTTCTTT
J gene: TRBJ1-1
clone size: .
D gene: TRBD1
V gene: TRBV25-1

CDR3 protein: CASSLDGGVDEQFF
CDR3 DNA: TGTGCCAGCAGCTTAGACGGGGGGGTCGATGAGCAGTTCTTC
J gene: TRBJ2-1
clone size: .
D gene: TRBD2
V gene: TRBV7-2

CDR3 protein: CARLLGTSGKGDNEQFF
CDR3 DNA: TGTGCCAGACTCCTTGGGACTAGCGGTAAAGGGGACAATGAGCAGTTCTTC
J gene: TRBJ2-1
clone size: .
D gene: TRBD2
V gene: TRBV19

CDR3 protein: CASSLANSYEQYF
CDR3 DNA: TGTGCCAGCAGCTTGGCCAACTCCTACGAGCAGTACTTC
J gene: TRBJ2-7
clone size: .
D gene: .
V gene: TRBV5-6

CDR3 protein: CASRRGGTYNEQFF
CDR3 DNA: TGTGCCAGTAGGAGGGGGGGAACTTACAATGAGCAGTTCTTC
J gene: TRBJ2-1
clone size: .
D gene: .
V gene: TRBV19

CDR3 protein: CASSPSSGNTIYF
CDR3 DNA: TGTGCCAGCAGCCCTTCCTCTGGAAACACCATATATTTT
J gene: TRBJ1-3
clone size: .
D gene: .
V gene: TRBV7-9

CDR3 protein: CASSQRFSGDTYNEQFF
CDR3 DNA: TGCGCCAGCAGCCAAAGATTTAGCGGGGACACCTACAATGAGCAGTTCTTC
J gene: TRBJ2-1
clone size: .
D gene: TRBD2
V gene: TRBV4-1

CDR3 protein: CASSLGRSGNTIYF
CDR3 DNA: TGTGCCAGCAGTTTGGGACGCTCTGGAAACACCATATATTTT
J gene: TRBJ1-3
clone size: .
D gene: .
V gene: TRBV28

CDR3 protein: CASSLASSNYEQYF
CDR3 DNA: TGTGCCAGCAGCTTAGCTTCCTCTAACTACGAGCAGTACTTC
J gene: TRBJ2-7
clone size: once
D gene: .
V gene: TRBV7-9

CDR3 protein: CASSIGATGSSEKLFF
CDR3 DNA: TGTGCCAGTAGTATCGGGGCAACAGGGAGTAGTGAAAAACTGTTTTTT
J gene: TRBJ1-4
clone size: .
D gene: .
V gene: TRBV19

CDR3 protein: CASRSRYNQPQHF
CDR3 DNA: TGTGCCAGCAGGAGCAGGTACAATCAGCCCCAGCATTTT
J gene: TRBJ1-5
clone size: .
D gene: .
V gene: TRBV12-3/TRBV12-4

CDR3 protein: CASSSHRGIQPQHF
CDR3 DNA: TGCGCCAGCAGCTCACACAGGGGGATTCAGCCCCAGCATTTT
J gene: TRBJ1-5
clone size: .
D gene: TRBD1
V gene: TRBV10-2

CDR3 protein: CASSYSPSGEAYEQYF
CDR3 DNA: TGTGCCAGCAGTTACTCACCCTCAGGGGAAGCCTACGAGCAGTACTTC
J gene: TRBJ2-7
clone size: once
D gene: .
V gene: TRBV6-5

CDR3 protein: CASTPTSDRGYGYTF
CDR3 DNA: TGTGCCAGCACTCCCACCTCGGACAGGGGATATGGCTACACCTTC
J gene: TRBJ1-2
clone size: .
D gene: TRBD1
V gene: TRBV2

CDR3 protein: CASSPGTALSYEQYF
CDR3 DNA: TGTGCCAGCAGCCCGGGGACAGCCCTCTCCTACGAGCAGTACTTC
J gene: TRBJ2-7
clone size: .
D gene: TRBD1
V gene: TRBV7-9

CDR3 protein: CASSVGGEGNEKLFF
CDR3 DNA: TGTGCCAGCAGCGTAGGTGGGGAGGGGAATGAAAAACTGTTTTTT
J gene: TRBJ1-4
clone size: once
D gene: .
V gene: TRBV9

CDR3 protein: CASSYPGFSNQPQHF
CDR3 DNA: TGTGCCAGCAGTTACCCGGGTTTTAGCAATCAGCCCCAGCATTTT
J gene: TRBJ1-5
clone size: .
D gene: .
V gene: TRBV6-2/TRBV6-3

CDR3 protein: CSAQGGNTEAFF
CDR3 DNA: TGCAGCGCTCAGGGGGGGAACACTGAAGCTTTCTTT
J gene: TRBJ1-1
clone size: .
D gene: TRBD1
V gene: TRBV29-1

CDR3 protein: CASSSLGAGSSNTGELFF
CDR3 DNA: TGTGCCAGCAGCTCTCTAGGAGCGGGGAGTTCGAACACCGGGGAGCTGTTTTTT
J gene: TRBJ2-2
clone size: .
D gene: TRBD2
V gene: TRBV11-2

CDR3 protein: CASSQTGPEAFF
CDR3 DNA: TGTGCCAGCAGCCAGACAGGGCCTGAAGCTTTCTTT
J gene: TRBJ1-1
clone size: once
D gene: TRBD1
V gene: TRBV7-9

CDR3 protein: CASSRRRNRGGEETQYF
CDR3 DNA: TGTGCCAGCAGCCGACGAAGGAATCGCGGGGGGGAAGAGACCCAGTACTTC
J gene: TRBJ2-5
clone size: .
D gene: TRBD2
V gene: TRBV7-9

CDR3 protein: CASSQNGPRANSGNTIYF
CDR3 DNA: TGTGCCAGTAGTCAGAACGGTCCGAGAGCTAACTCTGGAAACACCATATATTTT
J gene: TRBJ1-3
clone size: .
D gene: .
V gene: TRBV19

CDR3 protein: CASSVRADGFYEQYF
CDR3 DNA: TGTGCCAGCAGCGTACGAGCCGACGGCTTCTACGAGCAGTACTTC
J gene: TRBJ2-7
clone size: .
D gene: .
V gene: TRBV9

CDR3 protein: CASSFGQGETDTQYF
CDR3 DNA: TGCGCCAGCAGCTTCGGACAGGGGGAGACAGATACGCAGTATTTT
J gene: TRBJ2-3
clone size: .
D gene: TRBD1
V gene: TRBV5-1

CDR3 protein: CASSLFPDSNQPQHF
CDR3 DNA: TGTGCCAGCAGTTTATTCCCAGATAGCAATCAGCCCCAGCATTTT
J gene: TRBJ1-5
clone size: .
D gene: .
V gene: TRBV27

CDR3 protein: CSVGQGISYEQYF
CDR3 DNA: TGCAGCGTTGGACAGGGAATCTCCTACGAGCAGTACTTC
J gene: TRBJ2-7
clone size: .
D gene: TRBD1
V gene: TRBV29-1

CDR3 protein: CATSRGPGSDGYTF
CDR3 DNA: TGTGCCACCAGCAGGGGGCCAGGGTCGGATGGCTACACCTTC
J gene: TRBJ1-2
clone size: .
D gene: .
V gene: TRBV15

CDR3 protein: CASSSRTDVGINQPQHF
CDR3 DNA: TGTGCCAGCAGTTCTCGGACAGACGTAGGCATAAATCAGCCCCAACATTTT
J gene: TRBJ1-5
clone size: .
D gene: .
V gene: TRBV6-2/TRBV6-3

CDR3 protein: CASRPGTGQETQYF
CDR3 DNA: TGCGCCAGCAGACCTGGGACTGGACAAGAGACCCAGTACTTC
J gene: TRBJ2-5
clone size: .
D gene: .
V gene: TRBV5-1

CDR3 protein: CASTISADTGELFF
CDR3 DNA: TGTGCCAGCACAATCTCCGCAGACACCGGGGAGCTGTTTTTT
J gene: TRBJ2-2
clone size: .
D gene: .
V gene: TRBV3-1/TRBV3-2

CDR3 protein: CASSNDLDRSSEQFF
CDR3 DNA: TGTGCCAGCAGCAATGACTTGGACAGGTCGAGTGAGCAGTTCTTC
J gene: TRBJ2-1
clone size: .
D gene: TRBD1
V gene: TRBV6-5

CDR3 protein: CASSRLQGARSGYTF
CDR3 DNA: TGCGCCAGCAGCCGGCTACAGGGGGCGCGGAGTGGCTACACCTTC
J gene: TRBJ1-2
clone size: .
D gene: TRBD1
V gene: TRBV4-1

CDR3 protein: CASSSWALTGLHNYGYTF
CDR3 DNA: TGTGCCAGCAGTTCCTGGGCGCTTACAGGGCTCCATAACTATGGCTACACCTTC
J gene: TRBJ1-2
clone size: .
D gene: .
V gene: TRBV6-2/TRBV6-3

CDR3 protein: CAISQPGRGGETQYF
CDR3 DNA: TGTGCCATCAGTCAACCGGGTAGGGGGGGAGAGACCCAGTACTTC
J gene: TRBJ2-5
clone size: .
D gene: .
V gene: TRBV10-3

CDR3 protein: CASSLGQGETEAFF
CDR3 DNA: TGCGCCAGCAGCTTGGGACAGGGAGAAACTGAAGCTTTCTTT
J gene: TRBJ1-1
clone size: once
D gene: TRBD1
V gene: TRBV5-1

CDR3 protein: CASSHTTLSEQFF
CDR3 DNA: TGCGCCAGCAGCCATACAACGCTAAGTGAGCAGTTCTTC
J gene: TRBJ2-1
clone size: once
D gene: .
V gene: TRBV4-1

CDR3 protein: CASKQTSPDTQYF
CDR3 DNA: TGTGCCAGCAAACAGACTAGCCCAGATACGCAGTATTTT
J gene: TRBJ2-3
clone size: .
D gene: TRBD2
V gene: TRBV6-5

CDR3 protein: CASSSYSGQTYEQYF
CDR3 DNA: TGTGCCAGCAGCTCCTACTCAGGACAGACCTACGAGCAGTACTTC
J gene: TRBJ2-7
clone size: .
D gene: .
V gene: TRBV7-2

CDR3 protein: CSAKTNTEAFF
CDR3 DNA: TGCAGTGCTAAAACGAACACTGAAGCTTTCTTT
J gene: TRBJ1-1
clone size: .
D gene: .
V gene: TRBV20-1

CDR3 protein: CASSSGSGNTIYF
CDR3 DNA: TGTGCCAGCAGCTCTGGATCTGGAAACACCATATATTTT
J gene: TRBJ1-3
clone size: .
D gene: .
V gene: TRBV12-3/TRBV12-4

CDR3 protein: CASSFGGEQYF
CDR3 DNA: TGTGCCAGCAGCTTTGGGGGCGAGCAGTACTTC
J gene: TRBJ2-7
clone size: .
D gene: .
V gene: TRBV7-9

CDR3 protein: CASRIETKVGQGRRNQPQHF
CDR3 DNA: TGTGCCAGCAGGATCGAAACGAAGGTCGGACAGGGCCGGCGCAATCAGCCCCAGCATTTT
J gene: TRBJ1-5
clone size: .
D gene: .
V gene: TRBV21-1

CDR3 protein: CASSLTNTEAFF
CDR3 DNA: TGCGCCAGCAGCTTGACGAACACTGAAGCTTTCTTT
J gene: TRBJ1-1
clone size: .
D gene: .
V gene: TRBV5-1

CDR3 protein: CASSVDFGGFEKLFF
CDR3 DNA: TGTGCCAGCAGCGTAGACTTCGGAGGCTTTGAAAAACTGTTTTTT
J gene: TRBJ1-4
clone size: .
D gene: .
V gene: TRBV9

CDR3 protein: CASSSDRGDEQFF
CDR3 DNA: TGTGCCAGCAGCTCTGATAGGGGGGATGAGCAGTTCTTC
J gene: TRBJ2-1
clone size: .
D gene: .
V gene: TRBV7-8